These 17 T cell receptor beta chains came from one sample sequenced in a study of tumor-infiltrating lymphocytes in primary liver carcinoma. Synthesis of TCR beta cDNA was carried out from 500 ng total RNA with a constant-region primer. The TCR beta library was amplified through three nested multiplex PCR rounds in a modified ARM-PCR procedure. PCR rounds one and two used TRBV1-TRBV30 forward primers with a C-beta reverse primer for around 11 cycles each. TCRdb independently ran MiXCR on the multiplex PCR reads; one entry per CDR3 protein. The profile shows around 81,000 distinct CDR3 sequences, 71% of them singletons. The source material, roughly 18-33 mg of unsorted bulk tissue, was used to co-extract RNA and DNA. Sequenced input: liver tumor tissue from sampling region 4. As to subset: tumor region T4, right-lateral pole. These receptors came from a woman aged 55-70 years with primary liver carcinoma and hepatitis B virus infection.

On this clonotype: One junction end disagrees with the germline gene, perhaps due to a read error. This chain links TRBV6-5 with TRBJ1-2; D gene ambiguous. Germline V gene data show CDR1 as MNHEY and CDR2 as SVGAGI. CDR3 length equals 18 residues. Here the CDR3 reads CASSYRPVGLAAKYGYTF. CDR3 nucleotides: TGTGCCAGCAGTTACCGACCGGTGGGCCTCGCAGCTAAGTATGGCTACACCTTC.

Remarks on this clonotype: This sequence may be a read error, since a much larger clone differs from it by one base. Written as DNA, the CDR3 is TGCGCCAGCAGCACTTCCACAGATACGCAGTATTTT. It encodes CASSTSTDTQYF. The chain employs TRBV5-1 and TRBJ2-3; D is undetermined. Trimming removed 4 bases at V and 2 bases at J, with 5 bases between. In germline, CDR1 is SGHRS, CDR2 YFSETQ. The CDR3 has 12 residues.

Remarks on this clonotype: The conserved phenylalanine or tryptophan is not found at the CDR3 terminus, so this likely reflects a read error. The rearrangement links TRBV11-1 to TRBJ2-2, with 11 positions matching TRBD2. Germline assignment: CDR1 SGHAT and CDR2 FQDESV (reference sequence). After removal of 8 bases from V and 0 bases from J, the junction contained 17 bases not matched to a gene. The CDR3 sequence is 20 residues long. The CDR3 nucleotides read TGTGCCAGCGGGCCAACCCCCGGGACTAGCGGCGGTACGAACACCGGGGAGCTGTTTTCT. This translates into CASGPTPGTSGGTNTGELFS.

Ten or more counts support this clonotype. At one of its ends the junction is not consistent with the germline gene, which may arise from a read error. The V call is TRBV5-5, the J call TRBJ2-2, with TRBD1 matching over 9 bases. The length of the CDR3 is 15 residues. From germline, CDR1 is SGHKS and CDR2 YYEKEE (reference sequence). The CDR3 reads CASTPRDRDNGELFF. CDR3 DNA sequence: TGCGCCAGCACCCCCCGGGACAGGGACAACGGGGAGCTGTTTTTT.

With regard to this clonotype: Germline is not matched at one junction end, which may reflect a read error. The CDR3 nucleotides read TGTGCCAACAGTTTCAAACAGGGGGCGGAAAGGGGGAACACTGAAGCTTTCTTT. This codes for CANSFKQGAERGNTEAFF. The rearrangement joins TRBV28 to TRBJ1-1; TRBD1 aligns across 9 bases. CDR1 and CDR2 (germline): MDHEN, SYDVKM. The CDR3 loop spans 18 amino acids.

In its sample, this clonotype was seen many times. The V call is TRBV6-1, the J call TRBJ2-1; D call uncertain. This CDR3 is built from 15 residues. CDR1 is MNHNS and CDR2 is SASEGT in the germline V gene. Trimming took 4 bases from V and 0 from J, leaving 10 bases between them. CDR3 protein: CASSALSSSYNEQFF. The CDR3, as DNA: TGTGCCAGCAGTGCCCTTAGCAGCTCCTACAATGAGCAGTTCTTC.

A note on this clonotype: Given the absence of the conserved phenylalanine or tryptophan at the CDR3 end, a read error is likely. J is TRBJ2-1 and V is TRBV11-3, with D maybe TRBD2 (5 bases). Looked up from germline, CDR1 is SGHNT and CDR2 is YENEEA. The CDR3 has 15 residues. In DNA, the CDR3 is TGTGTCAGCAGCTTGGCAGCGGCCGCCCGGGGTCAGCAGTTCTCC. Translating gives CVSSLAAAARGQQFS.

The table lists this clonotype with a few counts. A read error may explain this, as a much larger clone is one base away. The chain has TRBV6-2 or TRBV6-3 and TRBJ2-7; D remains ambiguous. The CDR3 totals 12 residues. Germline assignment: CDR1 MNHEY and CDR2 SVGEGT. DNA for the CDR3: TGTGTCAGCACTTCACACTCCTACGAGCAGTACTTC. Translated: CVSTSHSYEQYF.

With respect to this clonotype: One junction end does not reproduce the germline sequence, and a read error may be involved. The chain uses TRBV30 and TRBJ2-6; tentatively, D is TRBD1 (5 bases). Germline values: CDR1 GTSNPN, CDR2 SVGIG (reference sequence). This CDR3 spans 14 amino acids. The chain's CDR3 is CAWNQGSEANLLTF. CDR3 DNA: TGTGCTTGGAATCAGGGATCTGAGGCCAACCTCCTGACTTTC.

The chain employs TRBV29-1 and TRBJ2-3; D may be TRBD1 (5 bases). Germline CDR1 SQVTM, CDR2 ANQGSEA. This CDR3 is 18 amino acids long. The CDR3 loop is CIVEALGRVVVSTDTQYF. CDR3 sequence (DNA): TGCATAGTTGAAGCGTTGGGCAGGGTGGTGGTTAGCACAGATACGCAGTATTTT.

CDR3 nucleotides: TGTGCCATCAGTCCAACAGAGAACGATCAGCCCCAGCATTTT. It encodes CAISPTENDQPQHF. The chain recombines TRBV10-3 with TRBJ1-5; D not resolved. This CDR3 is built from 14 residues. V was cut by 5 bases and J by 5 bases, with 13 bases left in between. CDR1 and CDR2 from the germline V gene are ENHRY and SYGVKD.

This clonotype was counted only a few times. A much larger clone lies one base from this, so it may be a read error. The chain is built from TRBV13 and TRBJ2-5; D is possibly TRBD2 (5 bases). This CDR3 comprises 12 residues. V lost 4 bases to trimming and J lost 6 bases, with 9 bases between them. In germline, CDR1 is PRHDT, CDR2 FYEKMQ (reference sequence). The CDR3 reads CASSYGVKTQYF. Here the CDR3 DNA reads TGTGCCAGCAGCTACGGGGTAAAGACCCAGTACTTC.

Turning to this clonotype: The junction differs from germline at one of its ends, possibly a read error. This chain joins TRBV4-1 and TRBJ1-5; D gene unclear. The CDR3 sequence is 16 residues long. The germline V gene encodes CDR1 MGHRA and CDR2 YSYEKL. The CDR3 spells CASSQEQESVNQPQHF. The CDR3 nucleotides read TGCGCCAGTAGCCAAGAGCAGGAAAGTGTCAATCAGCCCCAGCATTTT.

CDR3: CSGAGWIGTYTQYF. CDR3 nucleotide sequence: TGCAGCGGTGCGGGATGGATCGGGACATATACGCAGTATTTT. The chain carries TRBV29-1 and TRBJ2-3; D could derive from TRBD1 or TRBD2 (6 bases each). The CDR3 contains 14 residues. CDR1 is SQVTM and CDR2 is ANQGSEA in the germline V gene. Trimming shortened V by 7 bases and J by 7 bases, and 21 bases separated the two germline ends.

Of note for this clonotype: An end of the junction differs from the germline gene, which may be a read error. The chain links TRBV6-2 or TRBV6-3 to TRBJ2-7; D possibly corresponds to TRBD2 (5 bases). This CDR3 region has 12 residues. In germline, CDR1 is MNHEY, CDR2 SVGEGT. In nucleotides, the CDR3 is TGTGCCAGCATCCGCGCGGGCTACAAGCAGTACTTC. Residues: CASIRAGYKQYF.

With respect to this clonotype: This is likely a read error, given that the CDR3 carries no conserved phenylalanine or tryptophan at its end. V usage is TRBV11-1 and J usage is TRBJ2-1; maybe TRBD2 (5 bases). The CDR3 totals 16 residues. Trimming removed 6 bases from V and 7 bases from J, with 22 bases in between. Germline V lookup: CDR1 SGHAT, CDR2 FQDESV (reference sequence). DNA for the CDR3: TGTGCCAGCAGTCAAACCGCCAGCCTTTCGGGGAATGAGCAGTTCGTC. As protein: CASSQTASLSGNEQFV.

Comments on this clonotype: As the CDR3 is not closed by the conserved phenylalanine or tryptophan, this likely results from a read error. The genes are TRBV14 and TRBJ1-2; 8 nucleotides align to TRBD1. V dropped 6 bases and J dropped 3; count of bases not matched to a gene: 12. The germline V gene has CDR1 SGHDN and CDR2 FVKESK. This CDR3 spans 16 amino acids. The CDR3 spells CASSPYDQGADYGYTP. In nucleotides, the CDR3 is TGTGCCAGCAGTCCATACGACCAGGGGGCCGACTATGGCTACACCCCC.